This T cell receptor beta chain was captured in a study of patients and donors after allogeneic stem cell transplantation. TCRdb itself ran the RT-PCR reads through MiXCR, one entry per CDR3 protein. The profile covers fewer than 75,000 distinct CDR3 sequences, with approximately 12% appearing a single time and around a third taken by the ten largest. The CDR3 consists of 13 residues. The V end was cut by 1 base, the J end by 5 bases, with 5 bases between. Germline V gene lookup returns CDR1 SGHVS and CDR2 FQNEAQ. This sequence originates from a human donor who was either an allogeneic HSCT recipient or a stem cell or donor lymphocyte infusion donor (not recorded which). It is not recorded whose cells these are; they may come from a transplant donor. Sequences were obtained from blood, either unsorted or a sorted T cell fraction (not recorded which). The rearrangement links TRBV7-8 to TRBJ2-2, with D hard to call. The CDR3 nucleotides are TGTGCCAGCAGCTTAGTTGAGACCGGGGAGCTGTTTTTT. Protein product: CASSLVETGELFF.